These 12 T cell receptor beta chains share one sample of origin, sequenced in a study of blood T cell repertoires in COVID-19. TCRdb's copy holds only in-frame clones and misses some; the assay was immunoSEQ multiplex PCR. Of roughly 34,000 clones listed, roughly nine tenths are singletons. Sequencing was performed on peripheral blood. The source of these receptors is a woman older than 75 with active or convalescent COVID-19.

The chain links TRBV3-1 (or the pseudogene TRBV3-2) to TRBJ2-7; the D is unclear. The CDR3 loop spans 11 amino acids. The V end was cut by 1 base, the J end by 6 bases, with 4 bases between. Germline CDR1 LGHDT, CDR2 YNNKEL (reference sequence). CDR3 residues: CASSQGSEQYF. DNA for the CDR3: TGTGCCAGCAGCCAAGGTAGCGAGCAGTACTTC.

The rearrangement links TRBV5-1 to TRBJ2-3; 7 bases map to TRBD2. Germline CDR1 SGHRS, CDR2 YFSETQ. The V and J ends lost 6 bases and 1 base, in that order; junction bases with no gene match: 11. The CDR3 has 16 residues. The CDR3 bases are TGCGCCAGCACACCAGCGCTAAGCGGGGGCACAGATACGCAGTATTTT. This encodes CASTPALSGGTDTQYF. The full variable domain, with the rest looked up from reference TRBV5-1 and TRBJ2-3, is KAGVTQTPRYLIKTRGQQVTLSCSPISGHRSVSWYQQTPGQGLQFLFEYFSETQRNKGNFPGRFSGRQFSNSRSEMNVSTLELGDSALYLCASTPALSGGTDTQYFGPGTRLTVL.

This chain uses TRBV5-1 with TRBJ1-3; 7 positions agree with TRBD1. The CDR3 is 17 residues long. V shed 4 bases and J 4 bases; nucleotides not matched to a gene: 14. Germline CDR1 reads SGHRS; CDR2 reads YFSETQ. CDR3 coding DNA: TGCGCCAGCAGCATATTAAGGGGGCACCGGAGAGGAAACACCATATATTTT. Translating it yields CASSILRGHRRGNTIYF.

This chain uses TRBV5-6 with TRBJ1-2; tentative D call: TRBD1 (6 bases). The length of the CDR3 is 15 residues. V lost 2 bases, J lost 8 bases, and 19 bases lay in between. Germline loops: CDR1 SGHDT, CDR2 YYEEEE. CDR3 sequence reads: CASSFRGTQGRGYTF. In nucleotides, the CDR3 is TGTGCCAGCAGCTTCCGTGGTACACAGGGACGCGGCTACACCTTC.

The chain recombines TRBV28 with TRBJ1-1; 8 bases are a match to TRBD1. Trimming took 2 bases from V and 11 from J; bases not matched to a gene: 4. Germline V CDR1 and CDR2: MDHEN, SYDVKM. The CDR3 extends over 12 amino acids. In nucleotides, the CDR3 is TGTGCCAGCAGTTTACAGGGGGCGCAGGCTTTCTTT. Translation gives CASSLQGAQAFF.

V usage is TRBV7-9 and J usage is TRBJ1-2, with unresolved D. Per the germline V gene, CDR1 is SEHNR and CDR2 is FQNEAQ (reference sequence). This CDR3 spans 12 amino acids. V was clipped by 1 base and J by 3 bases, with 3 bases between them. The CDR3 region has the DNA TGTGCCAGCAGCTTAGGCGACTATGGCTACACCTTC. Translation gives CASSLGDYGYTF.

In DNA form, the CDR3 reads TGTGCCAGCAGCCCACAGGGCCCCAGCAATCAGCCCCAGCATTTT. As protein: CASSPQGPSNQPQHF. This chain links TRBV2 with TRBJ1-5; TRBD1 might be the D (6 bases). Per germline, CDR1 SNHLY and CDR2 FYNNEI. The CDR3 contains 15 residues. Trimming cost V 6 bases and J 1 base, with 13 bases left between them.

This clone was recorded a few times. This chain links TRBV6-6 with TRBJ1-2, with 7 bases identical to TRBD1. V gave up 2 bases and J gave up 6 bases; unmatched junction bases: 9. Germline assignment: CDR1 MNHNY and CDR2 SVGAGI (reference sequence). This CDR3 contains 15 residues. CDR3 coding DNA: TGTGCCAGCAGTTACGGTCGACAGGGAGGACATGGCTACACCTTC. Translating gives CASSYGRQGGHGYTF.

The gene calls are TRBV5-5 and TRBJ1-3; possibly TRBD1 for D (6 bases). CDR3 length: 19 amino acids. Per germline, CDR1 SGHKS and CDR2 YYEKEE (reference sequence). Trimming pared 4 bases from V and 1 base from J, leaving 24 bases between. The CDR3 sequence is CASSPEDWTATISGNTIYF. CDR3 nucleotide sequence: TGTGCCAGCAGCCCCGAGGACTGGACAGCGACTATTTCTGGAAACACCATATATTTT.

This clone has just a few counts. The gene calls are TRBV27 and TRBJ1-3; possibly TRBD1 for D (5 bases). Germline V lookup: CDR1 MNHEY, CDR2 SMNVEV (reference sequence). CDR3 length: 17 amino acids. The ends were cut back, 6 bases at V and 0 bases at J, with 18 bases in the middle. The CDR3 here is CASSPRRGANSGNTIYF. CDR3 DNA sequence: TGTGCCAGCAGCCCGAGGCGTGGGGCCAACTCTGGAAACACCATATATTTT.

This clone was observed a single time. V usage is TRBV2 and J usage is TRBJ2-1; TRBD2 might be the D (6 bases). This CDR3 has 11 residues. The germline gives CDR1 SNHLY, CDR2 FYNNEI. With 10 bases removed from V and 4 bases from J, the gap between germline ends came to 8 bases. CDR3 coding DNA: TGTGCCAACCGGGGGTACAATGAGCAGTTCTTC. Its protein product is CANRGYNEQFF.

V usage is TRBV6-1 and J usage is TRBJ1-5; possibly TRBD1 for D (5 bases). V lost 3 bases to trimming and J lost 1 base, with 13 bases between them. The CDR3 is 16 residues long. CDR1 and CDR2 from the germline V gene are MNHNS and SASEGT. CDR3: CASSELGGGSNQPQHF. The CDR3 bases are TGTGCCAGCAGTGAGCTTGGGGGGGGGAGCAATCAGCCCCAGCATTTT.